The 22 T cell receptor beta chains below come from one sample, sequenced in a study of shared clonotypes between healthy human individuals. Naive CD8 populations comprised CD45RO-negative cells positively selected for CCR7, excluding terminally differentiated effector memory CD45RA+ cells. Method: immunoSEQ multiplex PCR; TCRdb's copy keeps in-frame clones and lacks some. The data contain some 1,900,000 clones, just under 95% of them singletons. Sequencing input: naive CD8+ T cells sorted from blood. The receptors derive from a man between 18 and 29 years old in good health.

The chain recombines TRBV30 with TRBJ2-7, with 10 bases matching TRBD2. V trimming: 1 base; J trimming: 6 bases; junction bases outside the gene matches: 6. This CDR3 spans 14 amino acids. Germline V gene data show CDR1 as GTSNPN and CDR2 as SVGIG (reference sequence). In nucleotides, the CDR3 is TGTGCCTGGAGTGCTCCTGGACTAGCGGTCGAGCAGTACTTC. As protein: CAWSAPGLAVEQYF.

J is TRBJ2-6 and V is TRBV19; D is ambiguous. Germline V gene data show CDR1 as LNHDA and CDR2 as SQIVND (reference sequence). Trimming cost V 5 bases and J 0 bases, with 11 bases left between them. This CDR3 is built from 16 residues. This chain's CDR3 is CASSLTHFSGANVLTF. CDR3 sequence (DNA): TGTGCCAGTAGTCTTACCCACTTCTCTGGGGCCAACGTCCTGACTTTC.

The rearrangement uses TRBV29-1 and TRBJ1-1, with a possible D match to TRBD1 (5 bases). The germline V gene has CDR1 SQVTM and CDR2 ANQGSEA. Deletions cut 5 bases from V and 6 bases from J, with 16 bases between. This CDR3 has 13 residues. Here the CDR3 reads CSVRDRNLAEAFF. The CDR3 coding sequence is TGCAGCGTTCGGGACCGGAATCTGGCTGAAGCTTTCTTT.

The chain recombines TRBV2 with TRBJ1-2, with D possibly matching TRBD1 (6 bases). V lost 11 bases and J lost 4, with 26 bases in between. The CDR3 is made up of 16 amino acids. Germline loops: CDR1 SNHLY, CDR2 FYNNEI. In DNA, the CDR3 is TGTGCCGGTTCGGGGGCAGATCGACTTCTCCTCTATGGCTACACCTTC. It codes for CAGSGADRLLLYGYTF.

The chain recombines TRBV5-4 with TRBJ2-3; 14 bases are a match to TRBD2. This CDR3 contains 16 residues. After removal of 4 bases from V and 3 bases from J, the junction contained 4 bases not matched to a gene. CDR1 and CDR2 (germline): SGHNT, YYREEE (reference sequence). The CDR3 is CASSGTSGGQTDTQYF. For the CDR3, the DNA is TGTGCCAGCAGCGGGACTAGCGGGGGACAAACAGATACGCAGTATTTT.

The chain combines TRBV28 with TRBJ1-2; tentatively, D is TRBD1 (6 bases). The CDR3 has 15 residues. Germline-derived CDR1 and CDR2 are MDHEN and SYDVKM. V was trimmed by 4 bases and J by 2 bases, leaving 14 bases between them. The CDR3 DNA is TGTGCCAGCAGTTCCGCCGGGACAACAAACTATGGCTACACCTTC. Translation gives CASSSAGTTNYGYTF.

The chain employs TRBV27 and TRBJ2-3, with TRBD2 matching over 8 bases. There are 15 residues in the CDR3. The trim removed 2 bases at V and 5 bases at J, leaving 6 bases unmatched. Germline lookup yields CDR1 MNHEY and CDR2 SMNVEV (reference sequence). Here the CDR3 DNA reads TGTGCCAGCAGTTTAACACGGGGGGGGATAGATACGCAGTATTTT. It specifies CASSLTRGGIDTQYF.

The chain couples TRBV19 to TRBJ1-1; possible D gene TRBD1, 6 bases. The CDR3 is 12 amino acids. Germline V gives CDR1 LNHDA, CDR2 SQIVND (reference sequence). V was pared by 9 bases and J by 6 bases, with 14 bases between. The CDR3, as DNA: TGTGCCAGCAAAAACAGGGCCGCTGAAGCTTTCTTT. Protein: CASKNRAAEAFF.

The chain carries TRBV9 and TRBJ1-2, with D unresolved. Germline V gives CDR1 SGDLS, CDR2 YYNGEE. Between the trimmed V and J ends, which lost 4 bases and 1 base, there was a span of 11 bases. This CDR3 comprises 14 residues. CDR3 sequence: CASSPNQVNYGYTF. Written as DNA, the CDR3 is TGTGCCAGCAGCCCGAATCAGGTTAACTATGGCTACACCTTC.

This chain uses TRBV4-2 with TRBJ2-7, with TRBD2 matching over 10 bases. Germline trimming cut 4 bases from V and 5 bases from J; bases unmatched to any gene: 11. There are 16 residues in the CDR3. Germline CDR1 reads LGHNA; CDR2 reads YNFKEQ. CDR3 amino acids: CASSPGTSAAADEQYF. For the CDR3, the DNA is TGTGCCAGCAGCCCCGGGACTAGCGCCGCCGCTGACGAGCAGTACTTC.

The chain carries TRBV6-6 and TRBJ2-1, with D unresolved. Per the germline V gene, CDR1 is MNHNY and CDR2 is SVGAGI (reference sequence). V dropped 5 bases and J dropped 4 bases, with 9 bases sitting between them. This CDR3 is 13 amino acids long. CDR3 sequence: CASSSQIYNEQFF. For the CDR3, the DNA is TGTGCCAGCAGTAGTCAGATATACAATGAGCAGTTCTTC.

Only one count was recorded for this clone. The chain uses TRBV10-3 and TRBJ2-7; 9 nucleotides agree with TRBD1. CDR3 length: 15 residues. The germline gives CDR1 ENHRY, CDR2 SYGVKD. After removal of 6 bases from V and 4 bases from J, the junction contained 10 bases not matched to a gene. In DNA form, the CDR3 reads TGTGCCATCAGCGATCCCGGGACAGGGCTTTACGAGCAGTACTTC. Translating gives CAISDPGTGLYEQYF.

The rearrangement joins TRBV4-3 to TRBJ2-3; TRBD1 agrees at 7 bases. Germline lookup yields CDR1 LGHNA and CDR2 YSLEER. This CDR3 is built from 17 residues. Trimming took 0 bases from V and 2 from J; bases not matched to a gene: 8. The CDR3 region is CASSQDRGGRHTDTQYF. CDR3 bases: TGCGCCAGCAGCCAAGACCGAGGGGGCCGACACACAGATACGCAGTATTTT.

The gene calls are TRBV28 and TRBJ1-1; D is unclear. The CDR3 covers 14 residues. V lost 3 bases and J lost 2, with 10 bases in between. Germline assignment: CDR1 MDHEN and CDR2 SYDVKM. Here the CDR3 reads CASSFPIFNTEAFF. In DNA form, the CDR3 reads TGTGCCAGCAGTTTCCCAATATTTAACACTGAAGCTTTCTTT.

The chain combines TRBV11-2 with TRBJ1-6; TRBD1 aligns across 7 bases. The length of the CDR3 is 14 residues. Germline trimming cut 2 bases from V and 7 bases from J; bases unmatched to any gene: 2. From germline, CDR1 is SGHAT and CDR2 FQNNGV. The CDR3 sequence is CASSLMGQNSPLHF. The CDR3 coding sequence is TGTGCCAGCAGCTTAATGGGACAGAATTCACCCCTCCACTTT.

V gene TRBV25-1 combines with J gene TRBJ2-1; no clear D. Germline CDR1 MGHDK, CDR2 SYGVNS. The CDR3 is made up of 15 amino acids. V lost 2 bases to trimming and J lost 5 bases, with 13 bases between them. This chain's CDR3 is CASSEEEGRHNEQFF. The DNA for the CDR3 is TGTGCCAGCAGTGAAGAGGAAGGGCGGCACAATGAGCAGTTCTTC.

This clone was found once. The chain joins TRBV28 to TRBJ2-1, with 8 bases that match TRBD1. The V gene end was trimmed by 1 base and the J gene end by 3 bases; junction bases not matched to a gene: 14. CDR1 and CDR2 from the germline V gene are MDHEN and SYDVKM. The CDR3 is made up of 19 amino acids. CDR3 region: CASSLYPLSGQGFYNEQFF. Here the CDR3 DNA reads TGTGCCAGCAGTTTATATCCCCTCAGTGGACAGGGATTCTACAATGAGCAGTTCTTC.

J is TRBJ2-7 and V is TRBV29-1; 10 bases align to TRBD1. Germline assignment: CDR1 SQVTM and CDR2 ANQGSEA. Germline trimming cut 0 bases from V and 2 bases from J; bases unmatched to any gene: 1. The CDR3 runs 14 residues. The CDR3 region is CSVEDGTGAYEQYF. The CDR3 DNA reads as TGCAGCGTTGAAGATGGGACAGGGGCCTACGAGCAGTACTTC.

This clone turned up a few times. This chain links TRBV4-1 with TRBJ1-2, with no clear D. The V gene lost 1 base and the J gene lost 0 bases, with 6 bases spanning the gap. Germline V gene lookup returns CDR1 MGHRA and CDR2 YSYEKL. This CDR3 has 14 amino acids. CDR3 loop: CASSQGITNYGYTF. The DNA for the CDR3 is TGCGCCAGCAGCCAAGGGATTACTAACTATGGCTACACCTTC.

The gene calls are TRBV5-6 and TRBJ1-5; D might be TRBD1 (5 bases). Trimming stripped 4 bases from V and 5 bases from J, with 13 bases between. The CDR3 loop spans 14 amino acids. CDR1 is SGHDT, CDR2 YYEEEE, per germline. This chain's CDR3 is CASSNEGSDQPQHF. CDR3 DNA sequence: TGTGCCAGCAGCAACGAGGGGTCCGATCAGCCCCAGCATTTT.

A note on this clone: The identical CDR3 is also encoded by other nucleotide sequences in the sample. This chain links TRBV11-2 with TRBJ2-7; D is possibly TRBD2 (6 bases). The V gene's germline CDR1 is SGHAT and CDR2 FQNNGV. This CDR3 has 14 amino acids. V lost 3 bases and J 3 bases, leaving 12 bases between the germline ends. The chain's CDR3 is CASSFSGGDYEQYF. CDR3 DNA sequence: TGTGCCAGCAGCTTTAGCGGAGGGGACTACGAGCAGTACTTC. Variable domain in full (rest from reference TRBV11-2 and TRBJ2-7): EAGVAQSPRYKIIEKRQSVAFWCNPISGHATLYWYQQILGQGPKLLIQFQNNGVVDDSQLPKDRFSAERLKGVDSTLKIQPAKLEDSAVYLCASSFSGGDYEQYFGPGTRLTVT.

CDR3 sequence (DNA): TGTGCCAGCAGGTACAGGGGTAGCTCCTACGAGCAGTACTTC. This encodes CASRYRGSSYEQYF. The gene calls are TRBV27 and TRBJ2-7, with TRBD1 identical over 7 bases. The V and J ends lost 6 bases and 0 bases, in that order; junction bases with no gene match: 5. The CDR3 runs 14 residues. CDR1 is MNHEY and CDR2 is SMNVEV in the germline V gene (reference sequence).